The 9 T cell receptor beta chains below were found in one sample sequenced in a study of blood T cell repertoires in COVID-19. Clones were read by immunoSEQ multiplex PCR, and TCRdb kept only the in-frame ones, dropping some. The top ten hold 5.5% to 7.5% of the sample, which has over 45,000 clones, roughly 84% seen once. The sequencing sample was made of peripheral blood. These receptors came from a man aged 45-65 years with active COVID-19.

V is TRBV5-4 and J is TRBJ2-4, with 8 nucleotides matching TRBD1. The V segment lost 1 base and the J segment 1 base; nucleotides outside the gene matches: 4. This CDR3 is 16 amino acids long. Per germline, CDR1 SGHNT and CDR2 YYREEE (reference sequence). The CDR3 DNA reads as TGTGCCAGCAGCTTGTTTACAGGGGGGGCCAAAAACATTCAGTACTTC. It yields the protein CASSLFTGGAKNIQYF.

This clone was seen a handful of times. V and J are TRBV2 and TRBJ2-7; maybe TRBD2 (6 bases). V was pared by 7 bases and J by 4 bases, with 8 bases between. The CDR3 extends over 11 amino acids. The germline V gene encodes CDR1 SNHLY and CDR2 FYNNEI. In nucleotides, the CDR3 is TGTGCCAGCATGGGAGGATACGAGCAGTACTTC. Translating gives CASMGGYEQYF. Looking up the rest from reference TRBV2 and TRBJ2-7 gives the full variable domain: EPEVTQTPSHQVTQMGQEVILRCVPISNHLYFYWYRQILGQKVEFLVSFYNNEISEKSEIFDDQFSVERPDGSNFTLKIRSTKLEDSAMYFCASMGGYEQYFGPGTRLTVT.

The CDR3 DNA follows: TGCAGTGCTAGTTCCCAGGGGCTGGGGTTTGATACGCAGTATTTT. It is translated as CSASSQGLGFDTQYF. The V and J genes are TRBV20-1 and TRBJ2-3, with D possibly being TRBD1 (6 bases). Per the germline V gene, CDR1 is DFQATT and CDR2 is SNEGSKA (reference sequence). The length of the CDR3 is 15 residues. V shed 3 bases and J shed 6 bases, with 19 bases lying between them.

This rearrangement joins TRBV30 to TRBJ2-5, with 7 bases identical to TRBD2. This CDR3 is 13 amino acids long. Germline V gene data show CDR1 as GTSNPN and CDR2 as SVGIG (reference sequence). The V and J ends lost 2 bases and 8 bases, in that order; junction bases with no gene match: 8. The CDR3, as DNA: TGTGCCTGGAGTTTGCGGGCGGGGGAAACCCAGTACTTC. Translating gives CAWSLRAGETQYF.

The chain couples TRBV30 to TRBJ2-5; 7 bases line up with TRBD1. With V trimmed by 0 bases and J by 5 bases, 6 bases remained unmatched. The germline V gene has CDR1 GTSNPN and CDR2 SVGIG (reference sequence). The CDR3 runs 14 residues. The CDR3 loop reads CAWSVYRGWETQYF. CDR3 sequence (DNA): TGTGCCTGGAGTGTATACAGGGGTTGGGAGACCCAGTACTTC.

The chain combines TRBV29-1 with TRBJ2-1; the match to TRBD2 covers 11 bases. Germline V gene sequence: CDR1 SQVTM, CDR2 ANQGSEA. This CDR3 spans 14 amino acids. Trimming removed 6 bases from V and 10 bases from J; junction bases left unmatched: 11. In DNA form, the CDR3 reads TGCAGCGTGGGGAATAGCGGGGGGGCGGTCGAGCAGTTCTTC. It yields the protein CSVGNSGGAVEQFF.

The J gene is TRBJ2-7, the V gene TRBV29-1; D may be TRBD2 (7 bases). This CDR3 has 13 residues. The germline V gene has CDR1 SQVTM and CDR2 ANQGSEA. Trimming removed 7 bases at V and 3 bases at J, with 16 bases between. DNA of the CDR3: TGCAGCGCCGAGGGGGGGGGAGACTACGAGCAGTACTTC. Amino acid sequence: CSAEGGGDYEQYF.

In this sample, this clone turned up a few times. The rearrangement joins TRBV10-1 to TRBJ1-5; unclear D gene. The CDR3 consists of 20 residues. The V end lost 9 bases, the J end lost 0 bases, and 30 bases lay between the germline ends. In germline, CDR1 is WNHNN, CDR2 SYGVQD (reference sequence). The CDR3 region has the DNA TGCGCCAGACCCCAAGAGGAAGGAGGTGGTAGGGTATATAGCAATCAGCCCCAGCATTTT. Its protein product is CARPQEEGGGRVYSNQPQHF.

The V call is TRBV27, the J call TRBJ2-7, with 9 bases matching TRBD2. V was pared by 3 bases and J by 9 bases, with 15 bases of the junction left unmatched. CDR3 length equals 16 residues. Germline lookup yields CDR1 MNHEY and CDR2 SMNVEV (reference sequence). CDR3 DNA sequence: TGTGCCAGCAGTTTGGCACTAGCGGGTCGTACCAACCGGCAGTACTTC. Translated, it gives CASSLALAGRTNRQYF.